Below, 24 T cell receptor beta chains from the same sample are listed, as sequenced in a study of immune evolution from preneoplasia to lung adenocarcinoma. This table comes from immunoSEQ multiplex PCR, and its TCRdb copy is limited to in-frame clones, with some not included. The repertoire has around 4,100 clones, roughly 86% of them found once; the top ten carry about 6.7%. The specimen was FFPE minimally invasive lung adenocarcinoma tissue. The receptors derive from a donor aged 70 or over with lung adenocarcinoma.

J is TRBJ2-7 and V is TRBV28; D is ambiguous. Germline V gene lookup returns CDR1 MDHEN and CDR2 SYDVKM. V lost 2 bases and J 4 bases, leaving 12 bases between the germline ends. CDR3 length: 14 residues. For the CDR3, the DNA is TGTGCCAGCAGTTTAAACCCCGGGTCATACGAGCAGTACTTC. As protein: CASSLNPGSYEQYF.

V and J are TRBV7-2 and TRBJ2-7; 8 bases map to TRBD2. V dropped 6 bases and J dropped 4; count of bases not matched to a gene: 5. Per the germline V gene, CDR1 is SGHTA and CDR2 is FQGNSA. The CDR3 sequence is 13 residues long. CDR3 DNA sequence: TGTGCCAGCAGTCTTAGCGGGATTTACGAGCAGTACTTC. This sequence encodes CASSLSGIYEQYF.

This clone was seen once. This chain links TRBV6-6 with TRBJ2-5, with 7 bases lining up with TRBD2. This CDR3 spans 14 amino acids. J lost 1 base, V lost 7 bases, and 6 bases had no gene match. The germline V gene encodes CDR1 MNHNY and CDR2 SVGAGI (reference sequence). The CDR3 DNA sequence: TGTGCCAGCAACTTAGCGGGTCGCCAAGAGACCCAGTACTTC. Its translation is CASNLAGRQETQYF.

V gene TRBV27 combines with J gene TRBJ2-1; TRBD2 might be the D (6 bases). V lost 11 bases and J lost 10, with 30 bases in between. The CDR3 consists of 16 residues. From germline, CDR1 is MNHEY and CDR2 SMNVEV (reference sequence). The CDR3 DNA is TGTGCCGCTTCGGTCTTTGTTGGGACTGCCGCCGGGGAGCAGTTCTTC. This codes for CAASVFVGTAAGEQFF.

DNA of the CDR3: TGTGCCAGCAGCAAAGGGGACAGCCTATTTACCTACGAGCAGTACTTC. It yields the protein CASSKGDSLFTYEQYF. The chain carries TRBV5-4 and TRBJ2-7; 7 bases align to TRBD1. The CDR3 contains 16 residues. CDR1 and CDR2 from the germline V gene are SGHNT and YYREEE (reference sequence). Trimming took 4 bases from V and 2 from J; bases not matched to a gene: 12.

V is TRBV10-3 and J is TRBJ2-3; D remains unclear. This CDR3 comprises 15 residues. From germline, CDR1 is ENHRY and CDR2 SYGVKD. Deletions cut 3 bases from V and 0 bases from J, with 10 bases between. The CDR3 sequence is CAISDLVSSTDTQYF. The CDR3 DNA is TGTGCCATCAGTGACCTGGTATCTAGCACAGATACGCAGTATTTT.

This clone appeared once. This sequence joins TRBV7-9 and TRBJ2-6; no reliable D call. Trimming shortened V by 5 bases and J by 6 bases, and 11 bases separated the two germline ends. The CDR3 has 14 residues. Per germline, CDR1 SEHNR and CDR2 FQNEAQ (reference sequence). For the CDR3, the DNA is TGTGCCAGCAGCCGAGGTGGTGAGGCCAACGTCCTGACTTTC. Encoded protein: CASSRGGEANVLTF. Looking up the rest from reference TRBV7-9 and TRBJ2-6 gives the full variable domain: DTGVSQNPRHKITKRGQNVTFRCDPISEHNRLYWYRQTLGQGPEFLTYFQNEAQLEKSRLLSDRFSAERPKGSFSTLEIQRTEQGDSAMYLCASSRGGEANVLTFGAGSRLTVL.

This chain joins TRBV9 and TRBJ2-3; D is possibly TRBD2 (6 bases). V was clipped by 0 bases and J by 5 bases, with 13 bases between them. In germline, CDR1 is SGDLS, CDR2 YYNGEE. This CDR3 has 15 amino acids. CDR3 sequence (DNA): TGTGCCAGCAGCGTAGCTGGTGGTAGCGGAGATACGCAGTATTTT. Translating it yields CASSVAGGSGDTQYF.

This rearrangement joins TRBV11-2 to TRBJ1-4; D unresolved. The CDR3 is 14 amino acids. Germline V CDR1 and CDR2: SGHAT, FQNNGV. Trimming removed 4 bases from V and 5 bases from J, with 11 bases in between. This CDR3 reads CASSSQVSNEKLFF. The CDR3, as DNA: TGTGCCAGCAGCTCCCAGGTTTCAAATGAAAAACTGTTTTTT.

The rearrangement joins TRBV18 to TRBJ2-7; TRBD1 is a possible D gene (5 bases). The germline V gene encodes CDR1 KGHSH and CDR2 LQKENI. This CDR3 spans 12 amino acids. The ends were cut back, 3 bases at V and 3 bases at J, with 6 bases in the middle. The CDR3 DNA reads TGTGCCAGCTCACCGGACAACTACGAGCAGTACTTC. Translating gives CASSPDNYEQYF.

The CDR3 sequence: CASSLGSTGDNEQFF. The CDR3 bases are TGTGCCAGCAGCTTAGGGTCTACAGGGGACAATGAGCAGTTCTTC. This chain uses TRBV11-2 with TRBJ2-1; TRBD1 matches 7 bases. CDR1 and CDR2 (germline): SGHAT, FQNNGV. V trimming: 1 base; J trimming: 5 bases; junction bases outside the gene matches: 5. The CDR3 extends over 15 amino acids. The variable domain in full, with the rest retrieved from reference TRBV11-2 and TRBJ2-1, is EAGVAQSPRYKIIEKRQSVAFWCNPISGHATLYWYQQILGQGPKLLIQFQNNGVVDDSQLPKDRFSAERLKGVDSTLKIQPAKLEDSAVYLCASSLGSTGDNEQFFGPGTRLTVL.

The genes are TRBV6-4 and TRBJ1-3; a possible D gene is TRBD1 (5 bases). The length of the CDR3 is 14 residues. Germline-derived CDR1 and CDR2 are MRHNA and SNTAGT. V lost 5 bases, J lost 1 base, and 9 bases lay in between. The CDR3 DNA follows: TGTGCCAGCAGTCCTCAGGGTTCTGGAAACACCATATATTTT. Translated: CASSPQGSGNTIYF.

The chain employs TRBV6-1 and TRBJ1-1, with a weak D call TRBD1 (6 bases). The CDR3 has 14 amino acids. Trimming took off 5 bases at V and 2 bases at J, with 12 bases between the two ends. CDR1 MNHNS and CDR2 SASEGT come from the germline V gene. The CDR3 bases are TGTGCCAGCAGTTGGCAGGGGATCAACACTGAAGCTTTCTTT. Translating gives CASSWQGINTEAFF.

The chain carries TRBV28 and TRBJ1-5; 8 bases match TRBD1. Germline CDR1 MDHEN, CDR2 SYDVKM. The junction had 6 bases not matched to a gene; V was cut back by 3 bases and J by 2 bases. CDR3 length: 16 residues. CDR3 nucleotide sequence: TGTGCCAGCAGTTTGATCAGGGGGCAGGGCAATCAGCCCCAGCATTTT. Translation: CASSLIRGQGNQPQHF.

This clone was counted a single time. The chain uses TRBV7-9 and TRBJ1-3; D is ambiguous. V dropped 3 bases and J dropped 2 bases, with 23 bases sitting between them. Germline V gene lookup returns CDR1 SEHNR and CDR2 FQNEAQ (reference sequence). The CDR3 consists of 19 residues. Written as DNA, the CDR3 is TGTGCCAGCAGCTTCCGAACCCCTAGCAGTACGGGCCCTGGAAACACCATATATTTT. Protein product: CASSFRTPSSTGPGNTIYF.

The rearrangement joins TRBV14 to TRBJ1-3, with D unclear. There are 14 residues in the CDR3. The germline CDR1 and CDR2 sequences are SGHDN and FVKESK. The germline V and J ends were trimmed by 3 bases and 8 bases, with 14 bases remaining between them. The CDR3 here is CASSQNWQWDTIYF. In DNA, the CDR3 is TGTGCCAGCAGCCAGAACTGGCAATGGGACACCATATATTTT.

The rearrangement links TRBV27 to TRBJ2-1; a weak D match, TRBD2 (5 bases). The CDR3 extends over 16 amino acids. CDR1 and CDR2 from the germline V gene are MNHEY and SMNVEV (reference sequence). The ends were cut back, 9 bases at V and 0 bases at J, with 18 bases in the middle. DNA for the CDR3: TGTGCCAGTGGGAGTAGCCTCCTCGGCTCCTACAATGAGCAGTTCTTC. Amino acid sequence: CASGSSLLGSYNEQFF.

The CDR3 here is CASSPQGPEQPQHF. In DNA form, the CDR3 reads TGCGCCAGCAGCCCACAGGGTCCTGAACAGCCCCAGCATTTT. The gene calls are TRBV5-1 and TRBJ1-5, with D possibly matching TRBD1 (6 bases). V lost 4 bases and J 7 bases, leaving 15 bases between the germline ends. This CDR3 contains 14 residues. Germline CDR1 is SGHRS and CDR2 is YFSETQ.

The chain is built from TRBV5-4 and TRBJ2-1, with D possibly being TRBD2 (5 bases). V was cut by 3 bases and J by 9 bases, with 16 bases left in between. CDR1 SGHNT and CDR2 YYREEE come from the germline V gene (reference sequence). This CDR3 spans 14 amino acids. CDR3: CASSSIEVRGEQFF. As DNA, the CDR3 is TGTGCCAGCAGCTCAATAGAGGTTCGGGGTGAGCAGTTCTTC.

The chain employs TRBV7-3 and TRBJ2-2; D tentatively reads TRBD1 or TRBD2 (5 bases each). Germline lookup yields CDR1 SGHTA and CDR2 FQGTGA. V shed 5 bases and J shed 7 bases, with 14 bases lying between them. The CDR3 has 14 amino acids. This chain's CDR3 is CASSTGLGVGELFF. As DNA, the CDR3 is TGTGCCAGCAGCACAGGACTTGGTGTCGGGGAGCTGTTTTTT.

The rearrangement joins TRBV2 to TRBJ1-5, with D perhaps TRBD1 (6 bases). The germline V and J ends were trimmed by 2 bases and 6 bases, with 14 bases remaining between them. The length of the CDR3 is 15 residues. The V gene's germline CDR1 is SNHLY and CDR2 FYNNEI. CDR3 region: CASSELQGIIQPQHF. CDR3 DNA sequence: TGTGCCAGCAGTGAACTTCAGGGGATTATTCAGCCCCAGCATTTT.

CDR3 nucleotide sequence: TGTGCCAGCAGCCCACACTACGAGCAGTACTTC. It specifies CASSPHYEQYF. The chain is built from TRBV7-2 and TRBJ2-7; unclear D gene. The V gene's germline CDR1 is SGHTA and CDR2 FQGNSA. V was pared by 5 bases and J by 3 bases, with 5 bases between. This CDR3 region has 11 residues. Filled out from reference TRBV7-2 and TRBJ2-7, the complete variable domain reads GAGVSQSPSNKVTEKGKDVELRCDPISGHTALYWYRQSLGQGLEFLIYFQGNSAPDKSGLPSDRFSAERTGGSVSTLTIQRTQQEDSAVYLCASSPHYEQYFGPGTRLTVT.

The V and J genes are TRBV5-1 and TRBJ2-3; D might be TRBD2 (6 bases). Trimming removed 1 base from V and 4 bases from J, with 13 bases in between. This CDR3 is 15 amino acids long. From germline, CDR1 is SGHRS and CDR2 YFSETQ. CDR3 sequence reads: CASSLTPTRADTQYF. The CDR3 nucleotides are TGCGCCAGCAGCTTGACCCCGACTAGGGCAGATACGCAGTATTTT.

The V call is TRBV6-1, the J call TRBJ1-5; 7 bases are shared with TRBD1. The CDR3 totals 15 residues. V lost 3 bases and J lost 7; bases outside the gene matches: 9. Germline V lookup: CDR1 MNHNS, CDR2 SASEGT. The CDR3 region has the DNA TGTGCCAGCAGTGAGGCCAGGGGCAGGGGGCAGCCCCAGCATTTT. It yields the protein CASSEARGRGQPQHF.